The 20 T cell receptor beta chains reported below all come from one sample, sequenced in a study of response to subunit inactivated influenza vaccine. MiXCR, run by TCRdb on the RT-PCR reads, gives a single entry per CDR3 protein. Altogether a few hundred thousand distinct CDR3 sequences are present, around 13% being singletons, with the ten largest covering roughly 10%. Material: PBMCs from blood, obtained approximately 12 days after vaccination. The receptors shown here come from a man in his fifties or sixties who received an inactivated influenza vaccine.

This clonotype was picked up a small number of times. The rearrangement links TRBV29-1 to TRBJ2-7; TRBD1 agrees at 10 bases. The CDR3 spans 14 residues. V dropped 8 bases and J dropped 1; count of bases not matched to a gene: 8. Germline CDR1 reads SQVTM; CDR2 reads ANQGSEA. In nucleotides, the CDR3 is TGCAGCATAGTGGTGGGACAGGGGTCCTACGAGCAGTACTTC. It encodes CSIVVGQGSYEQYF.

The chain employs TRBV20-1 and TRBJ1-2, with TRBD1 matching over 8 bases. Germline CDR1 is DFQATT and CDR2 is SNEGSKA (reference sequence). V lost 6 bases and J lost 8; bases outside the gene matches: 8. This CDR3 spans 12 amino acids. The CDR3 DNA is TGCAGTGCAGCAGACAGGGGATGGGGCTACACCTTC. Protein sequence: CSAADRGWGYTF.

V and J are TRBV5-1 and TRBJ1-2; tentatively, D is TRBD1 (5 bases). Germline CDR1 SGHRS, CDR2 YFSETQ. The V end lost 2 bases, the J end lost 5 bases, and 16 bases lay between the germline ends. CDR3 length: 15 residues. In nucleotides, the CDR3 is TGCGCCAGCAGCTTTCGGGACGGAACGCTTTATGGCTACACCTTC. As protein: CASSFRDGTLYGYTF.

The chain carries TRBV12-3 or TRBV12-4 and TRBJ2-1, with 7 bases that match TRBD2. V gave up 10 bases and J gave up 7 bases; unmatched junction bases: 13. This CDR3 has 14 amino acids. CDR3 amino acids: CATLVGGVFNEQFF. In DNA form, the CDR3 reads TGTGCCACCCTTGTGGGGGGGGTATTTAATGAGCAGTTCTTC.

The chain is built from TRBV11-2 and TRBJ2-3; a weak D match, TRBD2 (6 bases). Trimming stripped 0 bases from V and 2 bases from J, with 12 bases between. CDR1 and CDR2 (germline): SGHAT, FQNNGV. This CDR3 is 16 amino acids long. The CDR3 is CASSLDLTGVTDTQYF. The CDR3 nucleotides are TGTGCCAGCAGCTTAGATCTGACGGGGGTCACAGATACGCAGTATTTT.

V is TRBV28 and J is TRBJ2-7, with 7 bases identical to TRBD1. The V gene's germline CDR1 is MDHEN and CDR2 SYDVKM. Unmatched junction bases numbered 9, after V lost 4 bases and J lost 3 bases. The CDR3 covers 15 residues. The CDR3 nucleotides are TGTGCCAGCAGTTCCTACAGGGGCGCCATCTACGAGCAGTACTTC. Protein: CASSSYRGAIYEQYF.

The chain is built from TRBV28 and TRBJ1-3, with no clear D. The CDR3 is 13 amino acids. Germline V gene data show CDR1 as MDHEN and CDR2 as SYDVKM. Trimming cost V 6 bases and J 8 bases, with 14 bases left between them. CDR3 in DNA: TGTGCCAGCAGGCAAGCGGGGAGGGACACCATATATTTT. Amino acids: CASRQAGRDTIYF.

The chain is built from TRBV18 and TRBJ2-7; a possible D gene is TRBD2 (6 bases). V lost 2 bases to trimming and J lost 6 bases, with 20 bases between them. CDR1 is KGHSH, CDR2 LQKENI, per germline. The CDR3 length is 16 residues. The CDR3 DNA sequence: TGTGCCAGCTCACCAAGGGACTCCCGGACCACAAGCGAGCAGTACTTC. Residues: CASSPRDSRTTSEQYF.

Only a few counts were recorded for this clonotype. This sequence joins TRBV25-1 and TRBJ2-5; possibly TRBD1 for D (5 bases). The V gene lost 6 bases and the J gene lost 1 base, with 18 bases spanning the gap. The CDR3 is made up of 16 amino acids. Per the germline V gene, CDR1 is MGHDK and CDR2 is SYGVNS. The CDR3: CASRAFGRALQETQYF. In DNA, the CDR3 is TGTGCCAGCAGGGCCTTCGGCAGGGCTCTCCAAGAGACCCAGTACTTC. Looking up the rest from reference TRBV25-1 and TRBJ2-5 gives the full variable domain: EADIYQTPRYLVIGTGKKITLECSQTMGHDKMYWYQQDPGMELHLIHYSYGVNSTEKGDLSSESTVSRIRTEHFPLTLESARPSHTSQYLCASRAFGRALQETQYFGPGTRLLVL.

The V call is TRBV7-9, the J call TRBJ2-5, with TRBD1 matching over 9 bases. Germline CDR1 is SEHNR and CDR2 is FQNEAQ (reference sequence). With V trimmed by 5 bases and J by 4 bases, 8 bases remained unmatched. The CDR3 has 15 amino acids. CDR3 sequence (DNA): TGTGCCAGCAGCCTACGGGACAGGGCCCGAGAGACCCAGTACTTC. Its protein product is CASSLRDRARETQYF.

This clonotype was seen a few times. The rearrangement links TRBV29-1 to TRBJ2-2, with D unclear. The CDR3 spans 14 residues. The germline CDR1 and CDR2 sequences are SQVTM and ANQGSEA. The V end lost 5 bases, the J end lost 8 bases, and 18 bases lay between the germline ends. The CDR3 sequence: CSVLLVLNPGELFF. The DNA of the CDR3 is TGCAGCGTTTTATTAGTTCTGAACCCAGGGGAGCTGTTTTTT.

This clonotype showed up just a few times. J is TRBJ2-3 and V is TRBV10-3, with 7 positions matching TRBD2. CDR1 and CDR2 from the germline V gene are ENHRY and SYGVKD. Losses at the gene ends were 0 bases for V and 3 bases for J; bases not matched to a gene: 3. The CDR3 is made up of 15 amino acids. The CDR3: CAISESTGGTDTQYF. The CDR3 coding sequence is TGTGCCATCAGTGAGTCTACGGGAGGAACAGATACGCAGTATTTT.

The J gene is TRBJ2-1, the V gene TRBV20-1, with 9 bases matching TRBD2. This CDR3 has 14 amino acids. The germline V gene encodes CDR1 DFQATT and CDR2 SNEGSKA (reference sequence). The J segment lost 6 bases and the V segment lost 3 bases, leaving 6 bases of the junction unmatched. As DNA, the CDR3 is TGCAGTGCTAGTGAGGGACTAGCTTCCAATGAGCAGTTCTTC. It is translated as CSASEGLASNEQFF.

This clonotype was detected a few times. The genes are TRBV11-1 and TRBJ2-7, with 10 bases aligning to TRBD2. With V trimmed by 9 bases and J by 9 bases, 11 bases remained unmatched. Germline V lookup: CDR1 SGHAT, CDR2 FQDESV (reference sequence). The CDR3 contains 13 residues. Here the CDR3 DNA reads TGTGCCAGTCAGCTTTCGGGACTAGCGCGGCAGTACTTC. As protein: CASQLSGLARQYF.

The rearrangement uses TRBV15 and TRBJ2-3, with no clear D. CDR1 and CDR2 (germline): LNHNV, YYDKDF (reference sequence). The CDR3 is made up of 12 amino acids. Trimming pared 4 bases from V and 2 bases from J, leaving 4 bases between. Here the CDR3 reads CATSTYTDTQYF. The CDR3, as DNA: TGTGCCACCAGCACCTACACAGATACGCAGTATTTT.

The rearrangement links TRBV7-8 to TRBJ2-7; no reliable D call. CDR1 is SGHVS, CDR2 FQNEAQ, per germline. The CDR3 has 14 residues. Trimming stripped 0 bases from V and 0 bases from J, with 6 bases between. The DNA of the CDR3 is TGTGCCAGCAGCTTAGCCGAGTACTCCTACGAGCAGTACTTC. This gives the protein CASSLAEYSYEQYF.

This chain uses TRBV19 with TRBJ1-6, with D possibly matching TRBD1 (5 bases). The CDR3 sequence is 18 residues long. With 4 bases removed from V and 7 bases from J, the gap between germline ends came to 23 bases. Germline loops: CDR1 LNHDA, CDR2 SQIVND (reference sequence). The CDR3 DNA reads TGTGCCAGTAGTACGTTACACGACAGACGGCCGGGGAATTCACCCCTCCACTTT. Encoded protein: CASSTLHDRRPGNSPLHF.

CDR3 coding DNA: TGCAGTGCTAGAGAGCTTGGACTGGAATACAATGAGCAGTTCTTC. Protein sequence: CSARELGLEYNEQFF. V usage is TRBV20-1 and J usage is TRBJ2-1; D perhaps matches TRBD2 (5 bases). The germline gives CDR1 DFQATT, CDR2 SNEGSKA (reference sequence). The CDR3 totals 15 residues. Trimming cost V 0 bases and J 4 bases, with 13 bases left between them.

The chain is built from TRBV12-3 or TRBV12-4 and TRBJ1-3; maybe TRBD1 (5 bases). Trimming took 1 base from V and 7 from J, leaving 11 bases between them. The CDR3 covers 14 residues. The CDR3 loop reads CASSLGQGANTIYF. The CDR3 DNA is TGTGCCAGCAGTTTAGGCCAGGGAGCGAACACCATATATTTT.

This chain joins TRBV7-8 and TRBJ1-1; 8 bases fit TRBD1. Germline trimming cut 5 bases from V and 6 bases from J; bases unmatched to any gene: 11. The CDR3 extends over 15 amino acids. Germline V lookup: CDR1 SGHVS, CDR2 FQNEAQ. This CDR3 reads CASSRNRGNGAEAFF. In DNA form, the CDR3 reads TGTGCCAGCAGCAGGAACAGGGGGAACGGGGCTGAAGCTTTCTTT.